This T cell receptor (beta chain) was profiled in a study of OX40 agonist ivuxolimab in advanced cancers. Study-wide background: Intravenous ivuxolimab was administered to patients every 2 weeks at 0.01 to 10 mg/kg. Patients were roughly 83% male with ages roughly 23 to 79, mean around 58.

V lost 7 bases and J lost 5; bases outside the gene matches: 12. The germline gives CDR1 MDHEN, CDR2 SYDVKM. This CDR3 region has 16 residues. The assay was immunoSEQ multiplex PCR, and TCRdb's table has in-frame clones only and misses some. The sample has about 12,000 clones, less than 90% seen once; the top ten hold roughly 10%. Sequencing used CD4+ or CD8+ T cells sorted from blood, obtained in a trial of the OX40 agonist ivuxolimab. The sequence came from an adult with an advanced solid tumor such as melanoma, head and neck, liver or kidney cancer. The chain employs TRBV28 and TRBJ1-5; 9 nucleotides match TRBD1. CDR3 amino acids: CASIPMGQGWYQPQHF. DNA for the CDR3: TGTGCCAGCATCCCAATGGGACAGGGTTGGTATCAGCCCCAGCATTTT.